The clone carrying this T cell receptor (beta chain) came up a few times. CDR3 size: 13 residues. V lost 5 bases, J lost 3 bases, and 1 base stayed unmatched. CDR1 is SGHRS, CDR2 YFSETQ, per germline. The sample belongs to a study of response to subunit inactivated influenza vaccine. Using its own MiXCR run on the RT-PCR reads, TCRdb lists one record per CDR3 protein. The repertoire has about 700,000 distinct CDR3 sequences, roughly 15% of them found once; the top ten carry roughly 7.6%. Sequenced material: PBMCs from blood, taken approximately 15 days before vaccination. This receptor was obtained from a man between 45 and 60 years old who received an inactivated influenza vaccine. This rearrangement joins TRBV5-1 to TRBJ2-1, with 8 bases fitting TRBD1. Here the CDR3 DNA reads TGCGCCAGCAGACAGGGGGACTACAATGAGCAGTTCTTC. Protein sequence: CASRQGDYNEQFF.